The 13 T cell receptor beta chains reported below all come from one sample, sequenced in a study of T cell clonality in common variable immunodeficiency. Method: immunoSEQ multiplex PCR; TCRdb's copy keeps in-frame clones and lacks some. Observed are tens of thousands of clones, no singletons, with the top ten taking around 2.6%. What was sequenced was peripheral blood mononuclear cells. The receptors were gathered from a person between 18 and 75 years old in good health.

There are a few counts of this clone. The read comes to an end 3 residues before the CDR3 does, leaving the germline J gene to fill in the end. The gene calls are TRBV7-6 and TRBJ1-1, with D tentatively TRBD1 (5 bases). CDR3 length equals 15 residues. The germline gives CDR1 SGHVS, CDR2 FNYEAQ. Trimming pared 5 bases from V and 4 bases from J, leaving 17 bases between. The chain's CDR3 is CASSPGQSPATEAFF. The CDR3 bases that were read are TGTGCCAGCAGCCCAGGACAATCCCCCGCCACTGAA.

Concerning this clone: The read comes to an end 3 residues before the CDR3 does, leaving the germline J gene to fill in the end. The V call is TRBV30, the J call TRBJ1-2; D is perhaps TRBD1 (5 bases). This CDR3 comprises 12 residues. The germline gives CDR1 GTSNPN, CDR2 SVGIG (reference sequence). The CDR3 region is CAWSAGVGNYTF. Incomplete CDR3 DNA: TGTGCCTGGAGCGCGGGGGTGGGTAAC.

Ten or more counts support this clone. The CDR3 goes on 3 residues after the read ends, and that part is filled in from the germline J gene. V is TRBV20-1 and J is TRBJ1-1; a weak D match, TRBD1 (6 bases). Trimming took off 5 bases at V and 1 base at J, with 20 bases between the two ends. The CDR3 extends over 16 amino acids. In germline, CDR1 is DFQATT, CDR2 SNEGSKA (reference sequence). Partial CDR3 DNA: TGCAGTGCTCGAAACAGGGTCGGGGAAAGGAACACTGAA. This sequence encodes CSARNRVGERNTE. The whole CDR3 is CSARNRVGERNTEAFF.

This clone occurred many times. Read data end 3 residues before the CDR3 end; the end is taken from the germline J gene. The chain combines TRBV7-2 with TRBJ1-4, with D hard to call. This CDR3 contains 12 residues. CDR1 is SGHTA and CDR2 is FQGNSA in the germline V gene. Trimming left V 8 bases short and J 4 bases short, with 8 bases between. Incomplete CDR3 DNA: TGTGCCAGCGGGCAGCTTAATGAAAAA. It codes for CASGQLNEK. The whole CDR3 region reads CASGQLNEKLFF.

This clone has ten or more counts. The read falls 3 residues short of the CDR3 end, and the missing part is taken from the germline J gene. The V call is TRBV20-1, the J call TRBJ2-5; 9 bases agree with TRBD1. This CDR3 has 15 amino acids. V dropped 6 bases and J dropped 4; count of bases not matched to a gene: 12. The germline V gene has CDR1 DFQATT and CDR2 SNEGSKA (reference sequence). The CDR3 is CSAMRSTGGGETQYF. The covered CDR3 bases are TGCAGTGCCATGAGATCGACAGGGGGGGGAGAGACC.

At least ten counts were recorded for this clone. The sequenced fragment ends 3 residues before the CDR3 boundary, so the rest is inferred from the germline J gene. The J gene is TRBJ2-3, the V gene TRBV5-1, with a tentative D call TRBD1 (6 bases). The germline V and J ends were trimmed by 1 base and 8 bases, with 17 bases remaining between them. The germline V gene has CDR1 SGHRS and CDR2 YFSETQ. The CDR3 runs to 15 residues. The CDR3 region is CASSLQLDEGGTQYF. The covered CDR3 bases are TGCGCCAGCAGCTTGCAACTAGACGAAGGGGGTACG.

In regard to this clone: The read terminates 3 residues before the CDR3 end, so the remaining end is supplied by the germline J gene. The chain is built from TRBV20-1 and TRBJ1-1, with 7 bases matching TRBD1. Losses at the gene ends were 6 bases for V and 0 bases for J; bases not matched to a gene: 7. The CDR3 length is 14 residues. Germline V gene lookup returns CDR1 DFQATT and CDR2 SNEGSKA (reference sequence). This chain's CDR3 is CSAPDGTVNTEAFF. CDR3 bases read: TGCAGTGCCCCCGACGGGACAGTGAACACTGAA.

This clone was seen repeatedly, ten times or more. The read ends 3 residues shy of where the CDR3 ends; the end is completed using the germline J gene. V gene TRBV18 combines with J gene TRBJ2-1; D gene ambiguous. Germline V gene sequence: CDR1 KGHSH, CDR2 LQKENI. V was pared by 2 bases and J by 5 bases, with 4 bases between. The CDR3 has 12 amino acids. Incomplete CDR3 DNA: TGTGCCAGCTCACCAGAGGACAATGAG. Translation gives CASSPEDNE. The complete CDR3 sequence is CASSPEDNEQFF.

Concerning this clone: The CDR3 end is not reached by the read, which stops 3 residues before it; the germline J gene fills it in. The genes are TRBV5-1 and TRBJ2-2; D not resolved. V shed 6 bases and J shed 1 base, with 7 bases lying between them. The CDR3 runs 13 residues. Per the germline V gene, CDR1 is SGHRS and CDR2 is YFSETQ. The DNA read from the CDR3 is TGCGCCAGCACACCGGGGAACACCGGGGAG. This codes for CASTPGNTGE. The entire CDR3 is CASTPGNTGELFF.

This clone was seen at least ten times. From the germline J gene comes the end of the CDR3, since the read stops 3 residues before it. This chain connects TRBV13 to TRBJ2-7; 9 positions match TRBD2. CDR1 is PRHDT and CDR2 is FYEKMQ in the germline V gene (reference sequence). Unmatched junction bases numbered 10, after V lost 5 bases and J lost 2 bases. This CDR3 spans 16 amino acids. CDR3 amino acids: CASSPSSSGDAYEQYF. The CDR3 DNA, read in part, is TGTGCCAGCAGCCCTAGTTCTAGCGGGGACGCCTACGAG. The entire variable domain, with the rest obtained from reference TRBV13 and TRBJ2-7, is as follows: AAGVIQSPRHLIKEKRETATLKCYPIPRHDTVYWYQQGPGQDPQFLISFYEKMQSDKGSIPDRFSAQQFSDYHSELNMSSLELGDSALYFCASSPSSSGDAYEQYFGPGTRLTVT.

This clone was seen many times. Read coverage stops 3 residues before the CDR3 terminus; the germline J gene supplies the remainder. This chain uses TRBV5-5 with TRBJ2-2; D uncertain. This CDR3 has 13 residues. CDR1 SGHKS and CDR2 YYEKEE come from the germline V gene (reference sequence). CDR3 DNA (partial): TGTGCCAGCAGCTTGGCGGGTAATGAAAAG. Translating it yields CASSLAGNEK. From start to end, the CDR3 is CASSLAGNEKLFF.

As to this clone: The junction differs from germline at one of its ends, possibly a read error. With the read ending 3 residues before the CDR3 end, the germline J gene is used to fill in that end. Other DNA sequences in the sample encode the same CDR3. The rearrangement links TRBV30 to TRBJ1-3; D remains ambiguous. The CDR3 has 16 residues. The V gene's germline CDR1 is GTSNPN and CDR2 SVGIG (reference sequence). The CDR3 DNA, read in part, is TGTGCCTGGAGCACCCTGGGCAGGAGCTCTGGAAACACG. This translates into CAWSTLGRSSGNT. The whole CDR3 protein is CAWSTLGRSSGNTIYF.

This clone was counted many times. The read terminates 3 residues ahead of where the CDR3 ends, so the germline J gene completes it. V is TRBV20-1 and J is TRBJ2-1, with 8 positions matching TRBD2. V gave up 2 bases and J gave up 4 bases; unmatched junction bases: 4. This CDR3 has 14 amino acids. CDR1 DFQATT and CDR2 SNEGSKA come from the germline V gene (reference sequence). The CDR3 loop is CSARRLAWYNEQFF. The covered CDR3 bases are TGCAGTGCTAGACGACTAGCGTGGTACAATGAG.